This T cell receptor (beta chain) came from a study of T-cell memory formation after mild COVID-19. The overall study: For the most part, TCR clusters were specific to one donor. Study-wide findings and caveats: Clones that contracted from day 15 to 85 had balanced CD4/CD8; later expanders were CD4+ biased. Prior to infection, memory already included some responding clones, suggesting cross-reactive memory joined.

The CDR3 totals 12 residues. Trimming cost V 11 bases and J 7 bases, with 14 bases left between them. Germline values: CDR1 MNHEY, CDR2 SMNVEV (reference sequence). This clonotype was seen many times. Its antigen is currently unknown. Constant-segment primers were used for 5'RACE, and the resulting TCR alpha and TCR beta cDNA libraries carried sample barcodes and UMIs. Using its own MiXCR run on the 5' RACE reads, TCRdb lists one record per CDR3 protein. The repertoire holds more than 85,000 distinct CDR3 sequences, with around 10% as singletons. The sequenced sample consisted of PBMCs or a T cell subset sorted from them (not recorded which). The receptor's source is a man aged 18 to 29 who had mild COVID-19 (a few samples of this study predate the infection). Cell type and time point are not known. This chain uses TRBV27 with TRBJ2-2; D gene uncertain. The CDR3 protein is CAAAGFGGELFF. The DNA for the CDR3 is TGTGCCGCAGCAGGTTTCGGCGGGGAGCTGTTTTTT.